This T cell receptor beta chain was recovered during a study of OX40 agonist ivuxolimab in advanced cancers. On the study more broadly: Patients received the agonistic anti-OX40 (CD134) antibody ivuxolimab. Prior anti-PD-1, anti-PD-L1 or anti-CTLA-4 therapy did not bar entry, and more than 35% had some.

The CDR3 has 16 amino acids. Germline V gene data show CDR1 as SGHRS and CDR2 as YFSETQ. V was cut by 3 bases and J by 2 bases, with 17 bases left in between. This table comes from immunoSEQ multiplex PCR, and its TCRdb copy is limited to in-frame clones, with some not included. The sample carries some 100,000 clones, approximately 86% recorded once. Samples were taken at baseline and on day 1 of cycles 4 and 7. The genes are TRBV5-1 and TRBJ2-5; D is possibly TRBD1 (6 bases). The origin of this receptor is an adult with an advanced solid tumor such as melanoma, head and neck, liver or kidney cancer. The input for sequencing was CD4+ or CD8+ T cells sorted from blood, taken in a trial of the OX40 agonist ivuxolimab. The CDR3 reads CASSSPSQGIQETQYF. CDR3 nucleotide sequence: TGCGCCAGCAGCTCTCCCTCTCAGGGGATTCAAGAGACCCAGTACTTC.